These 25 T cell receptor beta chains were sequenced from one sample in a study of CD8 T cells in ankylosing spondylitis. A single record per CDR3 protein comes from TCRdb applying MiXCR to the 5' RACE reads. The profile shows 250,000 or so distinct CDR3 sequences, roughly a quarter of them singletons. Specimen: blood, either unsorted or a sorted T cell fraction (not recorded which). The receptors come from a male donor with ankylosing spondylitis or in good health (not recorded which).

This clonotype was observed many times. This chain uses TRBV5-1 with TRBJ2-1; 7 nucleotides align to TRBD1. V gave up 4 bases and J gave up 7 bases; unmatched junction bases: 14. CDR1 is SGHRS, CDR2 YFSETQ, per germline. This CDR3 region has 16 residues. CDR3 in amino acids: CASSPGQAPTENEQFF. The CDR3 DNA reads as TGCGCCAGCAGCCCCGGACAGGCCCCAACCGAGAATGAGCAGTTCTTC.

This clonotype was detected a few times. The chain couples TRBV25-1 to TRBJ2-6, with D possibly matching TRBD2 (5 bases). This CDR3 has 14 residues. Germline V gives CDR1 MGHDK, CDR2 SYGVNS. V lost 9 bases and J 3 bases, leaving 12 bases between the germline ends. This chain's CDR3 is CASGGRLGANVLTF. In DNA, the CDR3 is TGTGCCAGTGGAGGCAGGCTTGGGGCCAACGTCCTGACTTTC.

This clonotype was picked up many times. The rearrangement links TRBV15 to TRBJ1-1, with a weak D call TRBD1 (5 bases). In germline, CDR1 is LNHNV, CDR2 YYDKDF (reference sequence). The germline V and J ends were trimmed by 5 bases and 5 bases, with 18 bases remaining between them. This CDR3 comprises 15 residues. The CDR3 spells CATSPQAARGTEAFF. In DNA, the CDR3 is TGTGCCACCAGCCCCCAAGCTGCAAGGGGTACTGAAGCTTTCTTT.

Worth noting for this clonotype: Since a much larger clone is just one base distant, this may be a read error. CDR3 amino acids: CASSINPWGGTEAFF. The DNA for the CDR3 is TGTGCCAGCAGTATCAATCCTTGGGGTGGCACTGAAGCTTTCTTT. The J gene is TRBJ1-1, the V gene TRBV12-3 or TRBV12-4; D ambiguous. V shed 5 bases and J shed 4 bases, with 17 bases lying between them. CDR3 length: 15 amino acids.

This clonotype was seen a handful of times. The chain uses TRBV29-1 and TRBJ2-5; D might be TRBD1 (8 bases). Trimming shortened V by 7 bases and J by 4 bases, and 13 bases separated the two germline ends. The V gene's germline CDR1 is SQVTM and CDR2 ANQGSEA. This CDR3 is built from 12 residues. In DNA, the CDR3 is TGCAGCGCACAGGGGGGGGCAGAGACCCAGTACTTC. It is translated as CSAQGGAETQYF.

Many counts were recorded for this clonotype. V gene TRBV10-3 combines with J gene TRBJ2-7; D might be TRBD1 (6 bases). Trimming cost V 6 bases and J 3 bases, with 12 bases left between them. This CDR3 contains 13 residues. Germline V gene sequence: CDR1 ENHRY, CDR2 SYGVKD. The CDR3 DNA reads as TGTGCCATCAGGACAGGACCTAACTACGAGCAGTACTTC. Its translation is CAIRTGPNYEQYF.

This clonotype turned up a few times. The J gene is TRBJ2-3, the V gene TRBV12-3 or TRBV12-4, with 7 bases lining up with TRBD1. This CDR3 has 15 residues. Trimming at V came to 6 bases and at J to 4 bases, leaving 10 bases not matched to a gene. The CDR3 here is CASRPNTGDADTQYF. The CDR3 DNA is TGTGCCAGCAGACCAAATACAGGGGATGCAGATACGCAGTATTTT.

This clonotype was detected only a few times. The CDR3 DNA is TGCAGTGCTAGAGAGGATCAGGGACAGTCATCACCCCTCCACTTT. Translating gives CSAREDQGQSSPLHF. This chain joins TRBV20-1 and TRBJ1-6; 7 bases fit TRBD1. The length of the CDR3 is 15 residues. Germline-derived CDR1 and CDR2 are DFQATT and SNEGSKA (reference sequence). V lost 0 bases and J lost 10; bases outside the gene matches: 9.

CDR3 in amino acids: CASSQDPASGANVLTF. The CDR3, as DNA: TGCGCCAGCAGCCAAGATCCAGCCTCTGGGGCCAACGTCCTGACTTTC. The chain joins TRBV4-1 to TRBJ2-6, with unresolved D. The CDR3 covers 16 residues. CDR1 and CDR2 (germline): MGHRA, YSYEKL. Trimming shortened V by 0 bases and J by 0 bases, and 6 bases separated the two germline ends.

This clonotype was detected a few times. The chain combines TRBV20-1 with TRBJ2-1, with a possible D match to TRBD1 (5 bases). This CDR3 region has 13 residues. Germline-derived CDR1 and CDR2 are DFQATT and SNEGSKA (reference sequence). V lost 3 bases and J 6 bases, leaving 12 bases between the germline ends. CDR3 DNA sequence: TGCAGTGCTAGCGATTCAGGGCCCAATGAGCAGTTCTTC. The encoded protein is CSASDSGPNEQFF.

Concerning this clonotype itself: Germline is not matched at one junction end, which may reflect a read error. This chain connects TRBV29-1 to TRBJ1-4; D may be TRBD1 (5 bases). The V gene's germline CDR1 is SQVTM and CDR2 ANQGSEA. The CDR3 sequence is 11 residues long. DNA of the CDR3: TGCAGCGTTGAAGAAGGCGGTAGGGGTAACTTT. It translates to CSVEEGGRGNF.

The CDR3 loop reads CSAGPRQGGRTGELFF. The CDR3 DNA sequence: TGCAGTGCTGGACCCAGACAGGGTGGTCGGACCGGGGAGCTGTTTTTT. The rearrangement joins TRBV20-1 to TRBJ2-2, with TRBD1 identical over 7 bases. The CDR3 contains 16 residues. The V gene end was trimmed by 5 bases and the J gene end by 5 bases; junction bases not matched to a gene: 14. Germline V lookup: CDR1 DFQATT, CDR2 SNEGSKA (reference sequence).

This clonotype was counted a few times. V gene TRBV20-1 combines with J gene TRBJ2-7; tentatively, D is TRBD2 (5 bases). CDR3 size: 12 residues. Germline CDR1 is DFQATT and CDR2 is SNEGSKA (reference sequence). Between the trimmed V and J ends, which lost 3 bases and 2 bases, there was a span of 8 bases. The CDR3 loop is CSASVGAYEQYF. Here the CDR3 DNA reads TGCAGTGCTAGTGTCGGGGCCTACGAGCAGTACTTC.

The CDR3 DNA is TGCAGCGTTGAAAGAACGGGCATAGGGGCCGGCTACACCTTC. Translation: CSVERTGIGAGYTF. The genes are TRBV29-1 and TRBJ1-2, with a tentative D call TRBD1 (5 bases). The V and J ends lost 2 bases and 8 bases respectively, with 18 bases between them. CDR1 SQVTM and CDR2 ANQGSEA come from the germline V gene. This CDR3 is built from 14 residues.

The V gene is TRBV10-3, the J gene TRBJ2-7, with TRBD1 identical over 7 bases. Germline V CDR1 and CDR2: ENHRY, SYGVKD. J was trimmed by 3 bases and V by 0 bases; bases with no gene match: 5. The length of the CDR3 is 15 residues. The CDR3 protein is CAISESTGTGYEQYF. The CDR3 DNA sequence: TGTGCCATCAGTGAGTCGACAGGGACCGGCTACGAGCAGTACTTC.

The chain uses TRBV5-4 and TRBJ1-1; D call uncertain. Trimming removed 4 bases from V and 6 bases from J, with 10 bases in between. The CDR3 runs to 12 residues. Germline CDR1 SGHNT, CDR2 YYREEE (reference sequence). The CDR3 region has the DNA TGTGCCAGCAGCCCGGGAAGCGCTGAAGCTTTCTTT. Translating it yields CASSPGSAEAFF. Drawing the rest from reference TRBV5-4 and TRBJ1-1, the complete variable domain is ETGVTQSPTHLIKTRGQQVTLRCSSQSGHNTVSWYQQALGQGPQFIFQYYREEENGRGNFPPRFSGLQFPNYSSELNVNALELDDSALYLCASSPGSAEAFFGQGTRLTVV.

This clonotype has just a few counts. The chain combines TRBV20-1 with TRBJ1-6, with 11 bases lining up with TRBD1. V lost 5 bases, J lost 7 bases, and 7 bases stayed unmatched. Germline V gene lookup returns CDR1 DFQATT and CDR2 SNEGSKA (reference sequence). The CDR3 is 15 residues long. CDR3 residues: CSAGGDRGLNSPLHF. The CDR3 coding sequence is TGCAGTGCTGGCGGGGACAGGGGGTTGAATTCACCCCTCCACTTT.

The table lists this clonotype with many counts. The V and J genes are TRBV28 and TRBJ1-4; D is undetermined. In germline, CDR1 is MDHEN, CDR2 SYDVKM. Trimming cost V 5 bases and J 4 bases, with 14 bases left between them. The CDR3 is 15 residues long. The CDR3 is CASSTRGERNEKLFF. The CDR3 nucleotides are TGTGCCAGCAGTACCCGGGGAGAACGTAATGAAAAACTGTTTTTT.

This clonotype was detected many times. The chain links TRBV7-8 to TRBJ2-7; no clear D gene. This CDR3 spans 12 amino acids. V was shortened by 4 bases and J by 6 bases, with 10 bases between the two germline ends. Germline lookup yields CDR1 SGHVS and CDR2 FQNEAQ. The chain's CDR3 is CASSYPNGEQYF. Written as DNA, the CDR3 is TGTGCCAGCAGCTACCCCAACGGCGAGCAGTACTTC.

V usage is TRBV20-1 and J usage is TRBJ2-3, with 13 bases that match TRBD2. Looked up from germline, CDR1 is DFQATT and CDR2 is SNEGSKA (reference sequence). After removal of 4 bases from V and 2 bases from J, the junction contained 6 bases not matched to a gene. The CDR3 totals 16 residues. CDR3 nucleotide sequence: TGCAGTGCTACCGGACTAGCGGGGGAACTCACAGATACGCAGTATTTT. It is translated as CSATGLAGELTDTQYF.

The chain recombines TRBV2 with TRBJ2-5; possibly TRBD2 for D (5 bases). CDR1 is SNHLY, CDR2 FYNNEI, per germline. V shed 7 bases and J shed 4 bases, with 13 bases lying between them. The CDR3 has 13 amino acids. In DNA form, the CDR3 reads TGTGCCAGCACCCCCGGAGAGGGAGAGACCCAGTACTTC. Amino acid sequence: CASTPGEGETQYF.

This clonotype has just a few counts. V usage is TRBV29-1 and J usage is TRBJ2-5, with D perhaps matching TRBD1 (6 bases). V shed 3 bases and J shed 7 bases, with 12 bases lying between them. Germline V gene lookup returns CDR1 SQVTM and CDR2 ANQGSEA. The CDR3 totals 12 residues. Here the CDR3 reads CSVDNQGGTQYF. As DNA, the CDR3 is TGCAGCGTTGACAACCAAGGGGGGACCCAGTACTTC.

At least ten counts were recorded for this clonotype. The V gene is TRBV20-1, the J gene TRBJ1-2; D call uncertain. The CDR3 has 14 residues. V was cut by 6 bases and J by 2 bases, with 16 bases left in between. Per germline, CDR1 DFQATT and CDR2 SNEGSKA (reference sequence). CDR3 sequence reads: CSASGQKANYGYTF. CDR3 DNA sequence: TGCAGTGCAAGTGGGCAGAAGGCAAACTATGGCTACACCTTC.

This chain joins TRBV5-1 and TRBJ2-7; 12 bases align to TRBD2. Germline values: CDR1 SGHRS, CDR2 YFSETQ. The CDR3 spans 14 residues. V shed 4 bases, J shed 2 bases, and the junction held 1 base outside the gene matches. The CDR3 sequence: CASSRTSGAYEQYF. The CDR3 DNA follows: TGCGCCAGCAGCCGGACTAGCGGGGCCTACGAGCAGTACTTC.

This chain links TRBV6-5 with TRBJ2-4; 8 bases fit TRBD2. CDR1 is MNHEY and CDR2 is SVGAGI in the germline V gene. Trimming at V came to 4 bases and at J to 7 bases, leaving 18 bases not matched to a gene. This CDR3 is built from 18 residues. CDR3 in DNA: TGTGCCAGCAGTTCAACTCAGCCCGGGATAGCGGGGATCAACATTCAGTACTTC. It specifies CASSSTQPGIAGINIQYF.